This T cell receptor (beta chain) was observed in a study of blood T cell repertoires in COVID-19. Study at large: Material from acute and convalescent COVID-19 was sourced from the United States, Italy and Spain. T cells, B-cell-depleted T cells, or PBMCs supplied cDNA or gDNA.

The CDR3 runs 14 residues. CDR1 and CDR2 (germline): SGHDT, YYEEEE. The V end lost 4 bases, the J end lost 6 bases, and 16 bases lay between the germline ends. Per the study methods: Amplification with reference gene primers provided the estimates of nucleated cell counts. This table comes from immunoSEQ multiplex PCR, and its TCRdb copy is limited to in-frame clones, with some not included. V, J and clone size derive from that table, while D and trimming were established from the DNA sequence. The table includes roughly 62,000 clones, roughly 84% detected once. The source material was peripheral blood. The rearrangement links TRBV5-6 to TRBJ1-1; no definite D call. The sequence derives from a man aged 80 or over with COVID-19, enrolled during active disease. The CDR3 nucleotides read TGTGCCAGCAGCGAAAAAACCTGGGCTCCTGAAGCTTTCTTT. Translating gives CASSEKTWAPEAFF.